What follows are 23 T cell receptor beta chains derived from one specimen sequenced in a study of shared clonotypes between healthy human individuals. Clones were sequenced by immunoSEQ multiplex PCR, and TCRdb holds only the in-frame ones, with some missing. The data hold 2 million or so clones, with less than 95% observed a single time. CD45RO-negative, CCR7-selected cells formed the naive CD8 fraction, which excluded terminally differentiated effector memory CD45RA+ cells. Sequencing was performed on naive CD8+ T cells sorted from blood. All receptors come from a man aged 18 to 29 in good health.

This chain connects TRBV4-3 to TRBJ2-7; tentative D call: TRBD1 (6 bases). Deletions cut 0 bases from V and 0 bases from J, with 18 bases between. The CDR3 consists of 18 residues. CDR1 LGHNA and CDR2 YSLEER come from the germline V gene. The CDR3: CASSQDGLAGVTSYEQYF. DNA for the CDR3: TGCGCCAGCAGCCAAGATGGATTGGCAGGGGTCACCTCCTACGAGCAGTACTTC.

The chain is built from TRBV29-1 and TRBJ1-2, with a weak D call TRBD1 (6 bases). The V end lost 7 bases, the J end lost 4 bases, and 10 bases lay between the germline ends. Germline CDR1 SQVTM, CDR2 ANQGSEA. This CDR3 comprises 11 residues. CDR3 sequence (DNA): TGCAGCGGGGGGACAATCTATGGCTACACCTTC. This gives the protein CSGGTIYGYTF.

This chain connects TRBV5-4 to TRBJ2-7; the match to TRBD2 covers 9 bases. Germline CDR1 and CDR2: SGHNT and YYREEE (reference sequence). The CDR3 spans 15 residues. V was clipped by 0 bases and J by 9 bases; unmatched bases: 10. The CDR3 protein is CASSLDAGGPLVQYF. For the CDR3, the DNA is TGTGCCAGCAGCTTGGATGCGGGAGGGCCATTGGTGCAGTACTTC.

Concerning this clone: Other DNA sequences within the sample encode an identical CDR3. CDR3 sequence reads: CASSLISYEQYF. In DNA form, the CDR3 reads TGTGCCAGCAGCCTCATCAGCTACGAGCAGTACTTC. The chain carries TRBV7-2 and TRBJ2-7; D call uncertain. The CDR3 runs to 12 residues. V shed 5 bases and J shed 3 bases, with 8 bases lying between them. The germline V gene has CDR1 SGHTA and CDR2 FQGNSA.

This chain uses TRBV28 with TRBJ2-5; the D gene is possibly TRBD2 (6 bases). Trimming removed 3 bases at V and 5 bases at J, with 10 bases between. CDR3 length equals 13 residues. Germline V gives CDR1 MDHEN, CDR2 SYDVKM. The CDR3 nucleotides are TGTGCCAGCAGTTTCCGGGAGTCGGAGACCCAGTACTTC. This codes for CASSFRESETQYF.

DNA of the CDR3: TGTGCCAGCTCACCGGGACAGGAGTTTGGCCTAGCCTATGGCTACACCTTC. This gives the protein CASSPGQEFGLAYGYTF. The chain links TRBV18 to TRBJ1-2; 8 nucleotides line up with TRBD1. CDR1 is KGHSH and CDR2 is LQKENI in the germline V gene. This CDR3 spans 17 amino acids. After removal of 3 bases from V and 4 bases from J, the junction contained 13 bases not matched to a gene.

The V call is TRBV19, the J call TRBJ1-2; perhaps TRBD1 as D (6 bases). Germline CDR1 and CDR2: LNHDA and SQIVND (reference sequence). The V and J ends lost 3 bases and 5 bases respectively, with 10 bases between them. This CDR3 has 13 residues. CDR3 sequence: CASSMAGEYGYTF. The CDR3 nucleotides are TGTGCCAGTAGTATGGCAGGGGAGTATGGCTACACCTTC.

About this clone: Other DNA sequences in this specimen translate into the identical CDR3. The rearrangement joins TRBV28 to TRBJ1-1, with D hard to call. CDR3 length: 11 residues. Germline-derived CDR1 and CDR2 are MDHEN and SYDVKM. Deletions cut 2 bases from V and 6 bases from J, with 4 bases between. The CDR3 coding sequence is TGTGCCAGCAGTTTAGGGGCTGAAGCTTTCTTT. It specifies CASSLGAEAFF.

The chain combines TRBV30 with TRBJ2-7; D is undetermined. Germline V CDR1 and CDR2: GTSNPN, SVGIG (reference sequence). The V gene lost 2 bases and the J gene lost 4 bases, with 15 bases spanning the gap. This CDR3 is built from 14 residues. The CDR3 DNA follows: TGTGCCTGGAGTACGGAAGACAAATCGTACGAGCAGTACTTC. It yields the protein CAWSTEDKSYEQYF.

The rearrangement joins TRBV29-1 to TRBJ1-5; no firm D call. This CDR3 comprises 12 residues. The V end was cut by 4 bases, the J end by 6 bases, with 10 bases between. Germline V gene lookup returns CDR1 SQVTM and CDR2 ANQGSEA. In DNA, the CDR3 is TGCAGCGTTGGCCAGGAAGGTCAGCCCCAGCATTTT. Protein: CSVGQEGQPQHF.

This clone was counted a single time. The chain employs TRBV27 and TRBJ2-7; 8 bases map to TRBD2. Trimming removed 2 bases from V and 3 bases from J; junction bases left unmatched: 6. This CDR3 region has 15 residues. The germline CDR1 and CDR2 sequences are MNHEY and SMNVEV (reference sequence). DNA of the CDR3: TGTGCCAGCAGTTTAACGGGCAGCGGGGGCTACGAGCAGTACTTC. This sequence encodes CASSLTGSGGYEQYF.

This rearrangement joins TRBV4-3 to TRBJ2-1; D is unresolved. The CDR3 has 13 residues. V lost 4 bases and J lost 6, with 10 bases in between. CDR1 LGHNA and CDR2 YSLEER come from the germline V gene. The CDR3 loop reads CASSLTPFNEQFF. Here the CDR3 DNA reads TGCGCCAGCAGCCTAACCCCATTCAATGAGCAGTTCTTC.

Regarding this clone: Likely a read error: the CDR3 ends without its conserved phenylalanine or tryptophan. The limits of the CDR3 on the DNA are not certain, so only TCRdb's listed CDR3 is given. CDR3 in amino acids: CTSRQKRCAKDLWLHL. The chain combines TRBV1 with TRBJ1-2. TRBV1 is tagged as a pseudogene. A total of 16 residues make up the CDR3, ends included.

The chain's CDR3 is CASGGSGELFF. The CDR3 nucleotides are TGCGCCAGCGGGGGCTCCGGGGAGCTGTTTTTT. The chain uses TRBV10-2 and TRBJ2-2; a possible D gene is TRBD1 (6 bases). Germline V lookup: CDR1 WSHSY, CDR2 SAAADI. V lost 8 bases and J lost 6, with 7 bases in between. This CDR3 comprises 11 residues.

The V call is TRBV11-2, the J call TRBJ2-5; 7 bases map to TRBD2. V dropped 0 bases and J dropped 7; count of bases not matched to a gene: 5. Germline V CDR1 and CDR2: SGHAT, FQNNGV. This CDR3 comprises 14 residues. The CDR3 region is CASSLEGEGRTQYF. Written as DNA, the CDR3 is TGTGCCAGCAGCTTAGAGGGGGAGGGGAGGACCCAGTACTTC.

V usage is TRBV7-9 and J usage is TRBJ2-3; 8 bases agree with TRBD2. The germline gives CDR1 SEHNR, CDR2 FQNEAQ (reference sequence). Unmatched junction bases numbered 2, after V lost 1 base and J lost 2 bases. This CDR3 is built from 15 residues. CDR3: CASSLGTSNTDTQYF. CDR3 bases: TGTGCCAGCAGCTTAGGGACTAGCAACACAGATACGCAGTATTTT.

V and J are TRBV9 and TRBJ2-3, with 8 positions matching TRBD2. The V and J ends lost 4 bases and 3 bases, in that order; junction bases with no gene match: 7. The CDR3 loop spans 15 amino acids. CDR1 is SGDLS, CDR2 YYNGEE, per germline. As DNA, the CDR3 is TGTGCCAGCAGCAACCCGGGACTAGAAACAGATACGCAGTATTTT. Translating gives CASSNPGLETDTQYF.

This chain connects TRBV27 to TRBJ2-2; D unresolved. Trimming stripped 5 bases from V and 4 bases from J, with 8 bases between. The CDR3 extends over 13 amino acids. Germline CDR1 MNHEY, CDR2 SMNVEV (reference sequence). Written as DNA, the CDR3 is TGTGCCAGCAGTCAGGTCAGCACCGGGGAGCTGTTTTTT. Its translation: CASSQVSTGELFF.

This clone is a singleton in its sample. This chain uses TRBV7-2 with TRBJ1-1, with TRBD1 matching over 7 bases. Germline-derived CDR1 and CDR2 are SGHTA and FQGNSA. The CDR3 has 14 amino acids. The V and J ends lost 4 bases and 1 base, in that order; junction bases with no gene match: 3. The CDR3 here is CASSYRGENTEAFF. The CDR3 region has the DNA TGTGCCAGCAGCTACAGGGGCGAGAACACTGAAGCTTTCTTT.

The rearrangement joins TRBV27 to TRBJ1-6; 8 positions match TRBD1. Looked up from germline, CDR1 is MNHEY and CDR2 is SMNVEV (reference sequence). The CDR3 spans 15 residues. With 5 bases clipped from V and 4 bases from J, the junction kept 4 bases outside the gene matches. The CDR3 sequence: CASSDRGGYNSPLHF. DNA of the CDR3: TGTGCCAGCAGTGACAGGGGCGGATATAATTCACCCCTCCACTTT.

The chain joins TRBV6-4 to TRBJ2-2; unclear D gene. Germline CDR1 is MRHNA and CDR2 is SNTAGT. The V end lost 7 bases, the J end lost 4 bases, and 22 bases lay between the germline ends. This CDR3 is built from 17 residues. CDR3 nucleotides: TGTGCCAGCATCCCAGGTCCGTTTCAGCCGGGCACCGGGGAGCTGTTTTTT. Protein: CASIPGPFQPGTGELFF.

A note on this clone: Other DNA variants within this sample encode the same CDR3. This sequence joins TRBV5-6 and TRBJ1-3; D unresolved. The CDR3 has 13 residues. The V end was cut by 0 bases, the J end by 4 bases, with 5 bases between. CDR1 is SGHDT, CDR2 YYEEEE, per germline. In DNA, the CDR3 is TGTGCCAGCAGCTTGGGCGGAGGAAACACCATATATTTT. Translated: CASSLGGGNTIYF.

The sample holds one count of this clone. Other DNA sequences of this sample code for an identical CDR3. The V gene is TRBV27, the J gene TRBJ2-7; 10 positions agree with TRBD1. Germline CDR1 MNHEY, CDR2 SMNVEV (reference sequence). The CDR3 extends over 16 amino acids. V shed 0 bases, J shed 5 bases, and the junction held 7 bases outside the gene matches. The CDR3 sequence: CASSLSSGTGVHEQYF. In DNA, the CDR3 is TGTGCCAGCAGTTTATCATCCGGGACAGGGGTCCACGAGCAGTACTTC.